One and the same sample provided the 21 T cell receptor beta chains below, sequenced in a study of blood T cell repertoires in COVID-19. The assay was immunoSEQ multiplex PCR, and TCRdb's table has in-frame clones only and misses some. Among around 220,000 clones listed, about 90% were seen once. Sequenced sample: peripheral blood. These TCRs come from a man younger than 35 with active or convalescent COVID-19.

In this sample, this clone turned up once. The chain recombines TRBV3-1 (or the pseudogene TRBV3-2) with TRBJ2-7; the D is unclear. Per the germline V gene, CDR1 is LGHDT and CDR2 is YNNKEL (reference sequence). Trimming removed 3 bases at V and 4 bases at J, with 19 bases between. CDR3 length: 16 residues. CDR3 loop: CASSQARLTTRYEQYF. CDR3 nucleotides: TGTGCCAGCAGCCAGGCCCGGTTGACAACTCGGTACGAGCAGTACTTC.

This rearrangement joins TRBV12-5 to TRBJ2-3; 9 bases line up with TRBD2. The CDR3 covers 16 residues. The V segment lost 7 bases and the J segment 6 bases; nucleotides outside the gene matches: 14. CDR1 and CDR2 (germline): LGHNT, FRNRAP. DNA of the CDR3: TGTGCTAGTGCCTCCGGACTAGCGAGTCGCCCGGATACGCAGTATTTT. It specifies CASASGLASRPDTQYF. Looking up the rest from reference TRBV12-5 and TRBJ2-3 gives the full variable domain: DARVTQTPRHKVTEMGQEVTMRCQPILGHNTVFWYRQTMMQGLELLAYFRNRAPLDDSGMPKDRFSAEMPDATLATLKIQPSEPRDSAVYFCASASGLASRPDTQYFGPGTRLTVL.

This chain joins TRBV11-2 and TRBJ1-4, with D maybe TRBD1 (6 bases). V was clipped by 3 bases and J by 4 bases, with 9 bases between them. Germline lookup yields CDR1 SGHAT and CDR2 FQNNGV. This CDR3 has 14 amino acids. CDR3 residues: CASSFGRGNEKLFF. In DNA, the CDR3 is TGTGCCAGCAGCTTCGGCAGGGGTAATGAAAAACTGTTTTTT.

The V call is TRBV6-5, the J call TRBJ1-5, with 7 bases fitting TRBD1. Germline assignment: CDR1 MNHEY and CDR2 SVGAGI. J gave up 2 bases and V 2 bases, and 3 bases lay outside the gene matches. CDR3 length: 15 residues. CDR3 bases: TGTGCCAGCAGTTACGCCCAGGGGGGCAATCAGCCCCAGCATTTT. Translating gives CASSYAQGGNQPQHF.

The chain links TRBV3-1 (or the pseudogene TRBV3-2) to TRBJ2-1; D possibly corresponds to TRBD2 (5 bases). The germline V gene has CDR1 LGHDT and CDR2 YNNKEL (reference sequence). CDR3 length: 20 amino acids. V lost 0 bases to trimming and J lost 5 bases, with 26 bases between them. The CDR3 nucleotides read TGTGCCAGCAGCCAAGATAAGTCGGCGAGGCTAGCCCACCGTGACAATGAGCAGTTCTTC. Translating it yields CASSQDKSARLAHRDNEQFF.

The chain recombines TRBV12-3 or TRBV12-4 with TRBJ2-7; D possibly corresponds to TRBD1 (5 bases). The CDR3 is made up of 13 amino acids. V lost 8 bases to trimming and J lost 0 bases, with 11 bases between them. The DNA for the CDR3 is TGTGCCAGCTCGCCAGGGCGCTCCTACGAGCAGTACTTC. Encoded protein: CASSPGRSYEQYF.

The chain is built from TRBV30 and TRBJ1-1; maybe TRBD1 (6 bases). This CDR3 has 15 residues. Trimming took off 3 bases at V and 1 base at J, with 15 bases between the two ends. Germline lookup yields CDR1 GTSNPN and CDR2 SVGIG (reference sequence). CDR3: CAWSAPGTQNTEAFF. DNA of the CDR3: TGTGCCTGGAGCGCCCCCGGGACACAGAACACTGAAGCTTTCTTT.

The chain recombines TRBV28 with TRBJ1-5, with 11 nucleotides matching TRBD1. The CDR3 runs to 15 residues. From germline, CDR1 is MDHEN and CDR2 SYDVKM. Trimming took 6 bases from V and 9 from J; bases not matched to a gene: 10. The CDR3 reads CASSHQGQGVRPQHF. The CDR3 DNA is TGTGCCAGCAGCCATCAGGGACAGGGGGTTAGGCCCCAGCATTTT.

CDR3 coding DNA: TGCGCCAGCAGTGAGTCGACTGGGGCGACCGGGGAGCTGTTTTTT. This sequence encodes CASSESTGATGELFF. The chain recombines TRBV10-2 with TRBJ2-2, with D maybe TRBD1 (5 bases). Germline values: CDR1 WSHSY, CDR2 SAAADI. Trimming shortened V by 0 bases and J by 5 bases, and 10 bases separated the two germline ends. The CDR3 is 15 residues long.

The chain links TRBV5-1 to TRBJ2-7; TRBD2 agrees at 11 bases. The length of the CDR3 is 17 residues. Trimming took 3 bases from V and 3 from J; bases not matched to a gene: 11. CDR1 and CDR2 (germline): SGHRS, YFSETQ. As DNA, the CDR3 is TGCGCCAGCAGCTGGGGACTAGCGGAGACACCTGTCTACGAGCAGTACTTC. Translating gives CASSWGLAETPVYEQYF.

The rearrangement links TRBV14 to TRBJ2-7; the D gene is possibly TRBD1 (5 bases). CDR1 SGHDN and CDR2 FVKESK come from the germline V gene. The CDR3 length is 14 residues. The germline V and J ends were trimmed by 4 bases and 2 bases, with 12 bases remaining between them. CDR3 sequence (DNA): TGTGCCAGCAGCCGGGGCCGGCTTGCCTACGAGCAGTACTTC. Protein product: CASSRGRLAYEQYF.

The genes are TRBV29-1 and TRBJ2-2; possible D gene TRBD1, 6 bases. Germline V gives CDR1 SQVTM, CDR2 ANQGSEA. V shed 6 bases and J shed 0 bases, with 11 bases lying between them. CDR3 length: 14 residues. Written as DNA, the CDR3 is TGCAGCGTGGGAAACAGGGCGAACACCGGGGAGCTGTTTTTT. Its protein is CSVGNRANTGELFF.

The V call is TRBV19, the J call TRBJ2-5, with D possibly TRBD2 on 5 matching bases. Trimming took 3 bases from V and 5 from J, leaving 13 bases between them. The V gene's germline CDR1 is LNHDA and CDR2 SQIVND (reference sequence). There are 14 residues in the CDR3. CDR3 nucleotides: TGTGCCAGTAGTATCCCGGGGTCGGGGGAGACCCAGTACTTC. Its translation is CASSIPGSGETQYF.

This chain joins TRBV27 and TRBJ2-1, with D maybe TRBD2 (5 bases). CDR1 is MNHEY, CDR2 SMNVEV, per germline (reference sequence). This CDR3 is 13 amino acids long. V was shortened by 2 bases and J by 12 bases, with 14 bases between the two germline ends. The CDR3 bases are TGTGCCAGCAGTTTACGTACTAGTTATTCGCAGTTCTTC. Translating it yields CASSLRTSYSQFF.

The rearrangement links TRBV9 to TRBJ2-2, with a weak D call TRBD1 (6 bases). V lost 3 bases, J lost 2 bases, and 8 bases lay in between. The germline V gene encodes CDR1 SGDLS and CDR2 YYNGEE. The CDR3 spans 14 residues. CDR3 amino acids: CASSETGNTGELFF. CDR3 bases: TGTGCCAGCAGCGAGACAGGAAACACCGGGGAGCTGTTTTTT.

The chain combines TRBV30 with TRBJ2-3; no definite D call. The CDR3 consists of 11 residues. Germline values: CDR1 GTSNPN, CDR2 SVGIG (reference sequence). V was pared by 2 bases and J by 4 bases, with 4 bases between. CDR3 coding DNA: TGTGCCTGGAGTCCCGCAGATACGCAGTATTTT. Encoded protein: CAWSPADTQYF. Full variable domain (remainder filled in from reference TRBV30 and TRBJ2-3): SQTIHQWPATLVQPVGSPLSLECTVEGTSNPNLYWYRQAAGRGLQLLFYSVGIGQISSEVPQNLSASRPQDRQFILSSKKLLLSDSGFYLCAWSPADTQYFGPGTRLTVL.

The chain uses TRBV4-3 and TRBJ2-1; TRBD2 aligns across 13 bases. Unmatched junction bases numbered 3, after V lost 0 bases and J lost 4 bases. Germline values: CDR1 LGHNA, CDR2 YSLEER. This CDR3 contains 17 residues. The DNA of the CDR3 is TGCGCCAGCAGCCAAGATCAGACTAGCGGGAGGTACAATGAGCAGTTCTTC. This translates into CASSQDQTSGRYNEQFF.

This sequence joins TRBV6-2 or TRBV6-3 and TRBJ1-5; D not certain. This CDR3 is built from 17 residues. The germline gives CDR1 MNHEY, CDR2 SVGEGT. V was trimmed by 5 bases and J by 0 bases, leaving 17 bases between them. For the CDR3, the DNA is TGTGCCAGCAGTCCGACTTTTGTGGCCCCTAGCAATCAGCCCCAGCATTTT. This encodes CASSPTFVAPSNQPQHF.

This chain joins TRBV5-1 and TRBJ2-7, with no clear D. The CDR3 spans 13 residues. From germline, CDR1 is SGHRS and CDR2 YFSETQ. V lost 4 bases and J 5 bases, leaving 13 bases between the germline ends. The CDR3 DNA is TGCGCCAGCAGCATTACTGGTCTGGACGAGCAGTACTTC. Translating gives CASSITGLDEQYF.

The rearrangement links TRBV4-3 to TRBJ2-2, with 9 bases that match TRBD1. The CDR3 length is 15 residues. V was clipped by 0 bases and J by 10 bases; unmatched bases: 6. In germline, CDR1 is LGHNA, CDR2 YSLEER. CDR3 coding DNA: TGCGCCAGCAGCCAAGACGCCGACAGGGGGTTGGAGCTGTTTTTT. Its protein product is CASSQDADRGLELFF.

This clone was detected once. The rearrangement uses TRBV28 and TRBJ1-1; D might be TRBD1 (6 bases). Trimming cost V 7 bases and J 5 bases, with 14 bases left between them. The CDR3 contains 13 residues. Germline assignment: CDR1 MDHEN and CDR2 SYDVKM. CDR3 sequence (DNA): TGTGCCAGCACCCCCAGGGGCCGGACTGAAGCTTTCTTT. It is translated as CASTPRGRTEAFF. Looking up the rest from reference TRBV28 and TRBJ1-1 gives the full variable domain: DVKVTQSSRYLVKRTGEKVFLECVQDMDHENMFWYRQDPGLGLRLIYFSYDVKMKEKGDIPEGYSVSREKKERFSLILESASTNQTSMYLCASTPRGRTEAFFGQGTRLTVV.